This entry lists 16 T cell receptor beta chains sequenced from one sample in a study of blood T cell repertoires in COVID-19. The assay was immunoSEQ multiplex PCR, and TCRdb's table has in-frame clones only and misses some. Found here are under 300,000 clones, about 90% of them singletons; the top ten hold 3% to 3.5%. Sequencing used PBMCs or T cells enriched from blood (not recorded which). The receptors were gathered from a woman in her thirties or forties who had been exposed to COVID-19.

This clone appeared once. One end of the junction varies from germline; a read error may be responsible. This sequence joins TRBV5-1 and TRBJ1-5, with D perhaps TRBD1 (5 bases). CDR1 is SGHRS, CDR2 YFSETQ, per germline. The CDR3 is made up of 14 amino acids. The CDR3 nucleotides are TGTGCCAGCAGCCCAGGACGGGGGGATCAGCCCCAGCATTTT. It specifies CASSPGRGDQPQHF.

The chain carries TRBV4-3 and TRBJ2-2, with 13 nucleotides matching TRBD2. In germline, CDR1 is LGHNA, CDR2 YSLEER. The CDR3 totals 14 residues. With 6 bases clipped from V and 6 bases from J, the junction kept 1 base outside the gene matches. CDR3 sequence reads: CASRTSGGAGELFF. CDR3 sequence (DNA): TGCGCCAGCAGAACTAGCGGGGGGGCCGGGGAGCTGTTTTTT.

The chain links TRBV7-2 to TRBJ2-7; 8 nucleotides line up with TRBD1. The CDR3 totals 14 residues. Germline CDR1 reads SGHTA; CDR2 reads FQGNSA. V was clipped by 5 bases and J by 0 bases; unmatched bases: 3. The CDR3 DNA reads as TGTGCCAGCAGCGCCGACAGGGGCTCCTACGAGCAGTACTTC. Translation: CASSADRGSYEQYF.

For the CDR3, the DNA is TGTGCCAGCATAGCGGGAGGGAGCACAGATACGCAGTATTTT. Translating gives CASIAGGSTDTQYF. The chain links TRBV28 to TRBJ2-3, with TRBD2 matching over 11 bases. The length of the CDR3 is 14 residues. From germline, CDR1 is MDHEN and CDR2 SYDVKM. V was clipped by 7 bases and J by 0 bases; unmatched bases: 0.

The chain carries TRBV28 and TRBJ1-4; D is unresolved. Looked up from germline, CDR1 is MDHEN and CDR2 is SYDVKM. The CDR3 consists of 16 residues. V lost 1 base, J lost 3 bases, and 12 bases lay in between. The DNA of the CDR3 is TGTGCCAGCAGTTTATTGGAAGTCACAGCTAATGAAAAACTGTTTTTT. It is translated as CASSLLEVTANEKLFF.

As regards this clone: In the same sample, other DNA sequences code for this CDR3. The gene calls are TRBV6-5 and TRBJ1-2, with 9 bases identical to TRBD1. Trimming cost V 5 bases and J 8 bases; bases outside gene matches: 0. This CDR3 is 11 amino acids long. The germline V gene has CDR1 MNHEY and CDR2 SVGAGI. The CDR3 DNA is TGTGCCAGCAGTACAGGGGGCGGCTACACCTTC. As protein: CASSTGGGYTF.

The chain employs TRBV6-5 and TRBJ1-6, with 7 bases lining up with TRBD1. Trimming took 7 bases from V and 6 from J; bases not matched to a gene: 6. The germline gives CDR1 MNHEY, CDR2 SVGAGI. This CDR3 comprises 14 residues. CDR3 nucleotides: TGTGCCAGCAAATCCGGGACAGCTAATTCACCCCTCCACTTT. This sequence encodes CASKSGTANSPLHF.

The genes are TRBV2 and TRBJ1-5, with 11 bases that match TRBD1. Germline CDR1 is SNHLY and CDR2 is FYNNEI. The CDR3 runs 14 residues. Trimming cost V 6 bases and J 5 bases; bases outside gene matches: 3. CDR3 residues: CASSGTGGYQPQHF. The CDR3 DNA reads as TGTGCCAGCAGCGGGACAGGGGGTTATCAGCCCCAGCATTTT.

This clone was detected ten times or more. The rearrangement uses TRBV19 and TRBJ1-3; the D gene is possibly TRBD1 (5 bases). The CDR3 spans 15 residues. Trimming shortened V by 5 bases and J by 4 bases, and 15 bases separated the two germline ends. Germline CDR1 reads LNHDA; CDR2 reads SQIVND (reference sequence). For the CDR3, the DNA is TGTGCCAGTAGTTCTTTGGGGCTGTCAGGAAACACCATATATTTT. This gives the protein CASSSLGLSGNTIYF.

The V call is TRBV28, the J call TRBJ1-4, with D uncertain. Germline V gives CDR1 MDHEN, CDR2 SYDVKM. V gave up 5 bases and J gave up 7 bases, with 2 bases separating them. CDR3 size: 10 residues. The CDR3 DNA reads TGTGCCAGCAGTCGTGAAAAACTGTTTTTT. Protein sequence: CASSREKLFF. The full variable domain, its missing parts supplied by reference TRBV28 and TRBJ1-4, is DVKVTQSSRYLVKRTGEKVFLECVQDMDHENMFWYRQDPGLGLRLIYFSYDVKMKEKGDIPEGYSVSREKKERFSLILESASTNQTSMYLCASSREKLFFGSGTQLSVL.

In DNA form, the CDR3 reads TGTGCCATCGGAGCTAACTATGGCTACACCTTC. Amino acid sequence: CAIGANYGYTF. The chain has TRBV10-3 and TRBJ1-2; the D is unclear. The V gene's germline CDR1 is ENHRY and CDR2 SYGVKD. Trimming pared 8 bases from V and 0 bases from J, leaving 4 bases between. The CDR3 has 11 residues.

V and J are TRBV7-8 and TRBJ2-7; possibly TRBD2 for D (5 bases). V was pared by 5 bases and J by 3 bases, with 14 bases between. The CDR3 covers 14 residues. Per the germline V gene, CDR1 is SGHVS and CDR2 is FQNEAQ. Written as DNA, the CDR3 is TGTGCCAGCAGCCCCAGACCCGGGGTCTACGAGCAGTACGTC. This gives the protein CASSPRPGVYEQYV.

CDR3 sequence reads: CASSFSGGAAYEQYF. CDR3 coding DNA: TGTGCCAGCAGTTTTTCAGGGGGCGCAGCCTACGAGCAGTACTTC. This chain connects TRBV27 to TRBJ2-7, with 8 nucleotides matching TRBD1. CDR3 length: 15 residues. The V gene's germline CDR1 is MNHEY and CDR2 SMNVEV (reference sequence). Trimming at V came to 3 bases and at J to 2 bases, leaving 6 bases not matched to a gene.

This CDR3 reads CASSPSQPQHF. CDR3 DNA sequence: TGTGCCAGCAGTCCATCTCAGCCCCAGCATTTT. The chain uses TRBV28 and TRBJ1-5, with unresolved D. The germline gives CDR1 MDHEN, CDR2 SYDVKM. Trimming removed 5 bases at V and 6 bases at J, with 5 bases between. There are 11 residues in the CDR3.

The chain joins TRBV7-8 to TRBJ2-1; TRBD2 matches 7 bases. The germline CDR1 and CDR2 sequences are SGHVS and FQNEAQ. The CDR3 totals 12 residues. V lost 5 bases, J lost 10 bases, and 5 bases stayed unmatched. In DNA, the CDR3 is TGTGCCAGCAGCCCCACTAGCGTCGAGCAGTTCTTC. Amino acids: CASSPTSVEQFF.

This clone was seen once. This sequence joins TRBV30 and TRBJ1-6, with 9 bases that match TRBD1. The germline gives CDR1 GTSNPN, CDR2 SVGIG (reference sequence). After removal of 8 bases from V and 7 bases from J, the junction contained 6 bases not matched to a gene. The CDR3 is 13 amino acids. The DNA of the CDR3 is TGTGCCGGTTCGGGACAGGGAAATTCACCCCTCCACTTT. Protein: CAGSGQGNSPLHF. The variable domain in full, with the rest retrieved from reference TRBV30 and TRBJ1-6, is SQTIHQWPATLVQPVGSPLSLECTVEGTSNPNLYWYRQAAGRGLQLLFYSVGIGQISSEVPQNLSASRPQDRQFILSSKKLLLSDSGFYLCAGSGQGNSPLHFGNGTRLTVT.